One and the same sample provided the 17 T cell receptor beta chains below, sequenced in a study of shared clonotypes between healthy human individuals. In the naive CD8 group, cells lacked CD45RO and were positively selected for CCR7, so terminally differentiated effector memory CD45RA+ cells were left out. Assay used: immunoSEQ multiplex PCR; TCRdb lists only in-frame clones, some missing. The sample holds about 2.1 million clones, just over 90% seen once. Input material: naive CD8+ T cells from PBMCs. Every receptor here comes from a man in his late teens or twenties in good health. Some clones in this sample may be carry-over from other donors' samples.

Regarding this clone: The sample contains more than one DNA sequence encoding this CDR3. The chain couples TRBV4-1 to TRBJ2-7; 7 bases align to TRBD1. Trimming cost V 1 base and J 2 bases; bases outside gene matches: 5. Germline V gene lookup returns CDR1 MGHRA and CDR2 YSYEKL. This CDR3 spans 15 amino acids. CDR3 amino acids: CASSQVRGPTYEQYF. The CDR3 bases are TGCGCCAGCAGCCAAGTGAGGGGGCCCACCTACGAGCAGTACTTC.

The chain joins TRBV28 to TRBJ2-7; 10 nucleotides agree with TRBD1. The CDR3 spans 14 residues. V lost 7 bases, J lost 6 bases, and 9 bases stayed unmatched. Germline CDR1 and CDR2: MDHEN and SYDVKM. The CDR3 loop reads CASIPGTGVSEQYF. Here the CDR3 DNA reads TGTGCCAGCATCCCCGGGACAGGGGTCTCCGAGCAGTACTTC.

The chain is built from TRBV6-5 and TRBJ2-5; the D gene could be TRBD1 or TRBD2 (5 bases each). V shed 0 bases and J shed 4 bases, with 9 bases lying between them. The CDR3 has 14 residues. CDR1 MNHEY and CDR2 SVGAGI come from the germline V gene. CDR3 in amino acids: CASSYSRGAETQYF. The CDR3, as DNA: TGTGCCAGCAGTTACTCGAGGGGCGCAGAGACCCAGTACTTC.

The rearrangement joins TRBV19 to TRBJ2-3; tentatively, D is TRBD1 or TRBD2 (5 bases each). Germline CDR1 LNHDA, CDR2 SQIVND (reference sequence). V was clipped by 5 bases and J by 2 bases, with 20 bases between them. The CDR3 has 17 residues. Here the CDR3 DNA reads TGTGCCAGTAGTCGATACCGGGACCTACCCTACACAGATACGCAGTATTTT. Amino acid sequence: CASSRYRDLPYTDTQYF.

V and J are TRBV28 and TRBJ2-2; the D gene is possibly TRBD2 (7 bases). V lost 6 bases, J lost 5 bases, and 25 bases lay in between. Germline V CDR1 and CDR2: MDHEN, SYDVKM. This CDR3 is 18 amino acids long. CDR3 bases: TGTGCCAGCAGCCCTTGGGGGCGGGAGATCCCGGAGACCGGGGAGCTGTTTTTT. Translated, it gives CASSPWGREIPETGELFF.

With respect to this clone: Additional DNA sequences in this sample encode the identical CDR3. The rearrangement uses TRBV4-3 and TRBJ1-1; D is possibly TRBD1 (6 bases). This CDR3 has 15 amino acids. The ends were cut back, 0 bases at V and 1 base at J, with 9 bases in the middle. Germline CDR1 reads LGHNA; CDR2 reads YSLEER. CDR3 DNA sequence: TGCGCCAGCAGCCAAGATAGAGGGGGGAACACTGAAGCTTTCTTT. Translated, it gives CASSQDRGGNTEAFF.

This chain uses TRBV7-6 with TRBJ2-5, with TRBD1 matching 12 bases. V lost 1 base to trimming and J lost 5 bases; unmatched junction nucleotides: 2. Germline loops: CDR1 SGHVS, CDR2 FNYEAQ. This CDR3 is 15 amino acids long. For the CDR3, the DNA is TGTGCCAGCAGCTTAGGGGACAGGGGGCTTGAGACCCAGTACTTC. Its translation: CASSLGDRGLETQYF.

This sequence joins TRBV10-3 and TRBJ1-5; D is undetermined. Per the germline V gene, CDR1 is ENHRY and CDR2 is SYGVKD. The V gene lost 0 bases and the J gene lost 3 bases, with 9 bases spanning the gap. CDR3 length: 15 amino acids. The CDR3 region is CAISESFGFNQPQHF. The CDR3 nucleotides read TGTGCCATCAGTGAGTCGTTCGGTTTCAATCAGCCCCAGCATTTT.

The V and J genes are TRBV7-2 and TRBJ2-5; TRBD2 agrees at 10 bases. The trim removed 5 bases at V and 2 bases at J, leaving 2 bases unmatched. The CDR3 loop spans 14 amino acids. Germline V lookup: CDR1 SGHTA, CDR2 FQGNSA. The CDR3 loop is CASSQREGQETQYF. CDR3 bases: TGTGCCAGCAGCCAGCGGGAGGGACAAGAGACCCAGTACTTC.

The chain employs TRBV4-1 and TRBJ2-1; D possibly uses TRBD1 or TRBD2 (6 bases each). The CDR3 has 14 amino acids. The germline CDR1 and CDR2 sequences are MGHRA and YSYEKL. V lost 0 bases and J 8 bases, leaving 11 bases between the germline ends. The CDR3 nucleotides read TGCGCCAGCAGCCAAGATATCGGGGGCGATGAGCAGTTCTTC. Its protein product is CASSQDIGGDEQFF.

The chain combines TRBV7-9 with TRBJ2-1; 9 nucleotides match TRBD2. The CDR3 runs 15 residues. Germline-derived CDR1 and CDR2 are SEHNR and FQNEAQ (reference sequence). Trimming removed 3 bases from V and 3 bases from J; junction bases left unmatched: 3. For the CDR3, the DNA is TGTGCCAGCAGCTTGCCTAGCGGGATCTACAATGAGCAGTTCTTC. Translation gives CASSLPSGIYNEQFF. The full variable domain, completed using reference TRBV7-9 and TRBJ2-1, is DTGVSQNPRHKITKRGQNVTFRCDPISEHNRLYWYRQTLGQGPEFLTYFQNEAQLEKSRLLSDRFSAERPKGSFSTLEIQRTEQGDSAMYLCASSLPSGIYNEQFFGPGTRLTVL.

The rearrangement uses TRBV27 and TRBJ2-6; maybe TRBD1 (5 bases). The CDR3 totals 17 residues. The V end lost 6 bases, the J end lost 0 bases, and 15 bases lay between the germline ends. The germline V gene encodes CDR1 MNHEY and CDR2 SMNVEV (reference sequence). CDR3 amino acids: CASSFLGPYSGANVLTF. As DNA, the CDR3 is TGTGCCAGCAGCTTTTTGGGGCCATACTCTGGGGCCAACGTCCTGACTTTC.

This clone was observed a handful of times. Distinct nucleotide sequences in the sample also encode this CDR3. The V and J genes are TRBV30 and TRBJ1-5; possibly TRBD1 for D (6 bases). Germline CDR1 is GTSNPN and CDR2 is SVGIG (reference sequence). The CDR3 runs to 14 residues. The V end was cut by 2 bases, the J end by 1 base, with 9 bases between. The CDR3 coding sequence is TGTGCCTGGAGTTGGGGGGCGAGCAATCAGCCCCAGCATTTT. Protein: CAWSWGASNQPQHF.

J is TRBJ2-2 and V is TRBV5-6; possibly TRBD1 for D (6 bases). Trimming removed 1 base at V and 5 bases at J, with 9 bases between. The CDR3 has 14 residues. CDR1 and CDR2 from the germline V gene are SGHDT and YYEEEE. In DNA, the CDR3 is TGTGCCAGCAGCTTGTTTACAGGGACCGGGGAGCTGTTTTTT. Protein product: CASSLFTGTGELFF.

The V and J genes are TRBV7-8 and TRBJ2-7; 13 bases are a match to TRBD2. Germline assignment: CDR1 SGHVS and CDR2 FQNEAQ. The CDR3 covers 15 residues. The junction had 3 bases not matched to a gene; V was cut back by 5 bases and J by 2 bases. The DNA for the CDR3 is TGTGCCAGCAGCCACGGACTAGCGGGAGCCTACGAGCAGTACTTC. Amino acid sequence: CASSHGLAGAYEQYF.

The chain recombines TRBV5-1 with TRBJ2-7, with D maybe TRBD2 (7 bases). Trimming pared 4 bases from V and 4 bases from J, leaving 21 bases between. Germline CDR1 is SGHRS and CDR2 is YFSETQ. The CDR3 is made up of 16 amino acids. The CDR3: CASSPGRGALTYEQYF. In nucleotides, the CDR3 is TGCGCCAGCAGCCCGGGCCGGGGGGCTTTGACTTACGAGCAGTACTTC.

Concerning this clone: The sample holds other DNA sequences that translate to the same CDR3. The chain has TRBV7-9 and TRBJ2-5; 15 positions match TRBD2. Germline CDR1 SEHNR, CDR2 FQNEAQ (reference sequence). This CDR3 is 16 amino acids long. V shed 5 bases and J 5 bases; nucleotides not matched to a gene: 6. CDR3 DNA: TGTGCCAGCAGCCTGGGACTAGCGGGAGGTCGGGAGACCCAGTACTTC. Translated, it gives CASSLGLAGGRETQYF.